One and the same sample provided the 23 T cell receptor beta chains below, sequenced in a study of graft-versus-host responses after intestinal transplantation. Their antigens are not known. Assay: immunoSEQ multiplex PCR; the TCRdb copy retains only in-frame clones and omits some. The table shows about 71,000 clones, with about 94% occurring only once. Source: unstimulated CD8+ T cells sorted from spleen or lymph node cells, taken before intestinal transplant. These receptors all stem from a human donor who received an intestinal transplant.

The chain is built from TRBV10-3 and TRBJ2-3; TRBD2 matches at 14 bases. Per the germline V gene, CDR1 is ENHRY and CDR2 is SYGVKD. The ends lost 6 bases at V and 6 bases at J; junction bases unmatched: 5. The CDR3 is 15 residues long. The CDR3 nucleotides are TGTGCCATCAGCCGACTAGCGGGAGGGCCGGATACGCAGTATTTT. Protein: CAISRLAGGPDTQYF.

V and J are TRBV10-3 and TRBJ2-7, with 8 positions matching TRBD2. The CDR3 consists of 13 residues. V was clipped by 5 bases and J by 6 bases; unmatched bases: 6. The V gene's germline CDR1 is ENHRY and CDR2 SYGVKD. Here the CDR3 reads CAISKRERSEQYF. CDR3 DNA: TGTGCCATCAGTAAGCGGGAGCGGAGCGAGCAGTACTTC.

The chain combines TRBV6-5 with TRBJ1-1; the match to TRBD1 covers 7 bases. CDR1 and CDR2 (germline): MNHEY, SVGAGI. The CDR3 is 16 amino acids. J was trimmed by 1 base and V by 0 bases; bases with no gene match: 5. The DNA for the CDR3 is TGTGCCAGCAGTTACTCTCGGACAGGTTGGAACACTGAAGCTTTCTTT. Amino acids: CASSYSRTGWNTEAFF.

In regard to this clone: At one boundary the junction diverges from the germline segment, which might be a read error. The chain couples TRBV10-2 to TRBJ1-5; D gene ambiguous. CDR1 and CDR2 from the germline V gene are WSHSY and SAAADI. This CDR3 is 12 amino acids long. In DNA, the CDR3 is TGCGCCAGCAGTGAGTATACAGCGGGTCATTATTTT. This translates into CASSEYTAGHYF.

This clone was seen only once. The CDR3 DNA reads TGTGCCAGCAGCTGGGGGACAGACGAGATTTCCTACGAGCAGTACTTC. This gives the protein CASSWGTDEISYEQYF. This chain connects TRBV28 to TRBJ2-7; TRBD1 matches 7 bases. Germline V gene data show CDR1 as MDHEN and CDR2 as SYDVKM. V trimming: 6 bases; J trimming: 1 base; junction bases outside the gene matches: 12. The CDR3 loop spans 16 amino acids.

Worth noting for this clone: An end of the junction does not agree with germline; a read error may underlie this. CDR3 nucleotide sequence: TGCAGCGTCGAAGGGCTAGCGGGAGGGCCGTCCTACAATGAGCAGTTCTTC. Translation: CSVEGLAGGPSYNEQFF. The chain combines TRBV29-1 with TRBJ2-1, with 12 positions matching TRBD2. Germline CDR1 is SQVTM and CDR2 is ANQGSEA. The CDR3 consists of 17 residues.

The chain links TRBV7-8 to TRBJ2-2; D is uncertain. The germline V gene has CDR1 SGHVS and CDR2 FQNEAQ. The CDR3 covers 14 residues. Trimming removed 0 bases at V and 2 bases at J, with 4 bases between. Written as DNA, the CDR3 is TGTGCCAGCAGCTTAGCGGTAAACACCGGGGAGCTGTTTTTT. It codes for CASSLAVNTGELFF.

CDR3 nucleotides: TGTGCCAGCAGCTTACTGACGCGGGAGTTCCCCTACGAGCAGTACTTC. Amino acid sequence: CASSLLTREFPYEQYF. This chain uses TRBV7-9 with TRBJ2-7; 7 bases map to TRBD2. CDR1 is SEHNR, CDR2 FQNEAQ, per germline (reference sequence). J gave up 2 bases and V 2 bases, and 9 bases lay outside the gene matches. The CDR3 covers 16 residues.

The J gene is TRBJ1-5, the V gene TRBV6-4; 10 bases line up with TRBD1. Germline-derived CDR1 and CDR2 are MRHNA and SNTAGT. This CDR3 contains 21 residues. V lost 2 bases to trimming and J lost 0 bases; unmatched junction nucleotides: 16. CDR3 DNA: TGTGCCAGCAGTGACCCCCCGGGACAGGGGTATCGAACAGATAGCAATCAGCCCCAGCATTTT. It translates to CASSDPPGQGYRTDSNQPQHF.

The rearrangement joins TRBV6-5 to TRBJ2-5, with 7 bases matching TRBD1. The CDR3 runs to 16 residues. In germline, CDR1 is MNHEY, CDR2 SVGAGI. The junction had 6 bases not matched to a gene; V was cut back by 2 bases and J by 0 bases. The CDR3 protein is CASSYRLTGYQETQYF. CDR3 DNA sequence: TGTGCCAGCAGTTACCGCCTGACAGGGTACCAAGAGACCCAGTACTTC.

The chain combines TRBV4-2 with TRBJ2-7, with 11 bases identical to TRBD2. Germline lookup yields CDR1 LGHNA and CDR2 YNFKEQ. The CDR3 is made up of 17 amino acids. J was trimmed by 4 bases and V by 1 base; bases with no gene match: 9. CDR3 DNA: TGTGCCAGCAGCCAAGGGCTAGCGGGAGGTATGCCATACGAGCAGTACTTC. Its protein is CASSQGLAGGMPYEQYF.

This rearrangement joins TRBV28 to TRBJ1-5, with 7 bases fitting TRBD1. The junction had 10 bases not matched to a gene; V was cut back by 4 bases and J by 1 base. The germline V gene encodes CDR1 MDHEN and CDR2 SYDVKM. The CDR3 covers 17 residues. Written as DNA, the CDR3 is TGTGCCAGCAGTTCCCCTCTGACAGGGATAAGCAATCAGCCCCAGCATTTT. Its translation is CASSSPLTGISNQPQHF.

This clone was counted once. The chain uses TRBV28 and TRBJ1-2; D not resolved. This CDR3 is 12 amino acids long. V shed 2 bases and J shed 7 bases, with 8 bases lying between them. The germline gives CDR1 MDHEN, CDR2 SYDVKM. CDR3 amino acids: CASSLPPVGYTF. CDR3 nucleotide sequence: TGTGCCAGCAGTTTACCCCCCGTTGGCTACACCTTC.

The V gene is TRBV28, the J gene TRBJ2-3; 10 nucleotides agree with TRBD1. The CDR3 totals 15 residues. CDR1 and CDR2 from the germline V gene are MDHEN and SYDVKM. The junction had 4 bases not matched to a gene; V was cut back by 4 bases and J by 3 bases. Here the CDR3 reads CASSSGQGVTDTQYF. Here the CDR3 DNA reads TGTGCCAGCAGTTCCGGACAGGGGGTAACAGATACGCAGTATTTT.

CDR3 DNA: TGCGCCAGCAGCTCAACTAGCGGGGGCTCCTACAATGAGCAGTTCTTC. Protein product: CASSSTSGGSYNEQFF. The chain employs TRBV5-1 and TRBJ2-1, with 11 bases that match TRBD2. Germline values: CDR1 SGHRS, CDR2 YFSETQ. This CDR3 region has 16 residues. The junction had 2 bases not matched to a gene; V was cut back by 3 bases and J by 0 bases.

This clone came up a few times. The gene calls are TRBV4-2 and TRBJ2-3; D is undetermined. Germline-derived CDR1 and CDR2 are LGHNA and YNFKEQ. There are 13 residues in the CDR3. The V end lost 3 bases, the J end lost 2 bases, and 6 bases lay between the germline ends. The CDR3 DNA reads as TGTGCCAGCAGCCAGGAGTACACAGATACGCAGTATTTT. Its translation is CASSQEYTDTQYF.

This chain joins TRBV12-2 and TRBJ2-7; TRBD2 was called by the table and not checked on the DNA. TRBV12-2 counts as a pseudogene. The CDR3 length is 19 residues. CDR3 sequence (DNA): TGTGCAAGTCGCTTAGTCCCCCCACTAGCGGGAGGGCCAATGAACGAGCAGTACTTC. Its translation is CASRLVPPLAGGPMNEQYF.

V and J are TRBV10-1 and TRBJ1-1, with D perhaps matching TRBD1 (5 bases). This CDR3 contains 13 residues. The germline V and J ends were trimmed by 0 bases and 11 bases, with 13 bases remaining between them. Looked up from germline, CDR1 is WNHNN and CDR2 is SYGVQD (reference sequence). For the CDR3, the DNA is TGCGCCAGCAGTGAGTCGCCGGGGCTCCAGGCTTTCTTT. Its protein is CASSESPGLQAFF.

As DNA, the CDR3 is TGCGCCAGCAGCCTTAGCGGGAGGGCCCACAATGAGCAGTTCTTC. Translating gives CASSLSGRAHNEQFF. V gene TRBV4-1 combines with J gene TRBJ2-1; TRBD2 matches 11 bases. The germline CDR1 and CDR2 sequences are MGHRA and YSYEKL. V trimming: 4 bases; J trimming: 5 bases; junction bases outside the gene matches: 4. CDR3 length: 15 amino acids.

The CDR3 loop is CASSLTLGLAGGDEQFF. In DNA, the CDR3 is TGCGCCAGCAGCTTGACACTGGGACTAGCGGGAGGCGATGAGCAGTTCTTC. This chain links TRBV5-1 with TRBJ2-1; 15 bases are shared with TRBD2. This CDR3 comprises 17 residues. The ends lost 1 base at V and 8 bases at J; junction bases unmatched: 7. The germline V gene has CDR1 SGHRS and CDR2 YFSETQ. The full variable domain, rest sourced from reference TRBV5-1 and TRBJ2-1, is KAGVTQTPRYLIKTRGQQVTLSCSPISGHRSVSWYQQTPGQGLQFLFEYFSETQRNKGNFPGRFSGRQFSNSRSEMNVSTLELGDSALYLCASSLTLGLAGGDEQFFGPGTRLTVL.

V gene TRBV7-9 combines with J gene TRBJ2-7; 9 positions match TRBD1. The V gene's germline CDR1 is SEHNR and CDR2 FQNEAQ (reference sequence). This CDR3 region has 14 residues. V was clipped by 5 bases and J by 4 bases; unmatched bases: 6. CDR3 sequence (DNA): TGTGCCAGCAGCCCCGTGGGACAGGGTTACGAGCAGTACTTC. As protein: CASSPVGQGYEQYF.

The chain carries TRBV29-1 and TRBJ2-2; 12 bases align to TRBD1. Looked up from germline, CDR1 is SQVTM and CDR2 is ANQGSEA. This CDR3 has 15 amino acids. Losses at the gene ends were 3 bases for V and 6 bases for J; bases not matched to a gene: 5. The CDR3 sequence is CSVDKGTGGSGELFF. The CDR3 DNA follows: TGCAGCGTTGATAAGGGGACAGGGGGCTCCGGGGAGCTGTTTTTT.

This chain connects TRBV7-6 to TRBJ2-7; 7 bases map to TRBD2. The ends lost 6 bases at V and 0 bases at J; junction bases unmatched: 5. Germline V gives CDR1 SGHVS, CDR2 FNYEAQ. The CDR3 runs 14 residues. The CDR3 coding sequence is TGTGCCAGCAGGGAGGGAGGGAACTCCTACGAGCAGTACTTC. Translated: CASREGGNSYEQYF.